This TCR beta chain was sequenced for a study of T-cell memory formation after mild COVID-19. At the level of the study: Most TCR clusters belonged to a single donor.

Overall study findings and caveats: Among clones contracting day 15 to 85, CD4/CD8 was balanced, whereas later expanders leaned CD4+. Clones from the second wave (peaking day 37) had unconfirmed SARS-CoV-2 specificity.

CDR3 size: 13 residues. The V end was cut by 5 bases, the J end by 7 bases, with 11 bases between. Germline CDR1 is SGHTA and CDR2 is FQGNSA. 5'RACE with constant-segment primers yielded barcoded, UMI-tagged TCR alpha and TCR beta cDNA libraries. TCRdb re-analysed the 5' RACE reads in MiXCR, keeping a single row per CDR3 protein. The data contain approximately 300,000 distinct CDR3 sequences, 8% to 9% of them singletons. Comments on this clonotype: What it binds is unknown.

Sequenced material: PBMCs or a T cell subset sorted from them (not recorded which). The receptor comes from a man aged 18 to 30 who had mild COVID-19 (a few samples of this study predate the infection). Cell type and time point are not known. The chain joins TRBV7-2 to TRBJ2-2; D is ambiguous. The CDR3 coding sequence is TGTGCCAGCAGCCCCTTAGTCGGCGGGGAGCTGTTTTTT. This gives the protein CASSPLVGGELFF.